The 7 T cell receptor beta chains below all came from one sample that was sequenced in a study of cytomegalovirus exposure and HLA in healthy donors. Both 60 Vbeta primers and 13 Jbeta primers went into the PCR. Data came from immunoSEQ multiplex PCR; TCRdb stores just in-frame clones and leaves some out. The table has 150,000 to 200,000 clones, 80% seen once; the top ten hold around 7.2%. What was sequenced was PBMCs. These receptors came from a man aged 25 to 40 in good health and CMV-seropositive.

This sequence joins TRBV19 and TRBJ1-4; 8 nucleotides align to TRBD1. Germline V gives CDR1 LNHDA, CDR2 SQIVND (reference sequence). This CDR3 region has 16 residues. The J segment lost 3 bases and the V segment lost 3 bases, leaving 6 bases of the junction unmatched. The CDR3 coding sequence is TGTGCCAGTAGTATCGGACAGGGAAGAGCTAATGAAAAACTGTTTTTT. As protein: CASSIGQGRANEKLFF.

This rearrangement joins TRBV5-3 to TRBJ1-2, with 8 bases lining up with TRBD1. TRBV5-3 is flagged as an ORF with uncertain function. V was pared by 4 bases and J by 3 bases, with 5 bases of the junction left unmatched. The CDR3 totals 14 residues. Here the CDR3 DNA reads TGTGCCAGAAGCAGAGGACAGGGTCACTATGGCTACACCTTC. Protein: CARSRGQGHYGYTF.

The chain employs TRBV5-1 and TRBJ1-1; D possibly corresponds to TRBD1 (5 bases). Deletions cut 4 bases from V and 8 bases from J, with 18 bases between. Per the germline V gene, CDR1 is SGHRS and CDR2 is YFSETQ. The CDR3 length is 14 residues. The CDR3 spells CASSTSGERTEAFF. Here the CDR3 DNA reads TGCGCCAGCAGCACCTCGGGGGAGCGCACGGAAGCTTTCTTT.

This clone appeared once. The chain recombines TRBV11-2 with TRBJ1-1, with D maybe TRBD1 (5 bases). Trimming removed 5 bases at V and 1 base at J, with 14 bases between. The V gene's germline CDR1 is SGHAT and CDR2 FQNNGV. This CDR3 is built from 15 residues. CDR3 residues: CASSIRWTPNTEAFF. CDR3 nucleotides: TGTGCCAGCAGCATCCGCTGGACACCGAACACTGAAGCTTTCTTT.

This clone was counted only a few times. The rearrangement joins TRBV4-1 to TRBJ1-1; 8 nucleotides match TRBD1. Trimming took 4 bases from V and 3 from J; bases not matched to a gene: 1. In germline, CDR1 is MGHRA, CDR2 YSYEKL. The CDR3 runs to 13 residues. The CDR3 loop reads CASSPDRDTEAFF. CDR3 DNA: TGCGCCAGCAGCCCGGACAGGGACACTGAAGCTTTCTTT.

This clone showed up just a few times. This chain connects TRBV21-1 to TRBJ2-7; the D call in the table, TRBD1, was not verified against the DNA. TRBV21-1 is a known pseudogene. CDR3 length: 14 amino acids. Here the CDR3 reads CASSIDRRIYEQYF. In DNA form, the CDR3 reads TGTGCCAGCAGCATCGACAGGCGAATTTACGAGCAGTACTTC.

This clone was detected once. This chain connects TRBV6-6 to TRBJ2-5; 8 nucleotides align to TRBD1. CDR1 and CDR2 (germline): MNHNY, SVGAGI (reference sequence). The CDR3 has 16 residues. The V and J ends lost 4 bases and 1 base, in that order; junction bases with no gene match: 8. CDR3 in amino acids: CASSSTQGTGQETQYF. CDR3 sequence (DNA): TGTGCCAGCAGTTCAACCCAAGGGACAGGCCAAGAGACCCAGTACTTC.